This T cell receptor (beta chain) was identified during a study of T-cell memory formation after mild COVID-19. Findings and caveats of the study: Clones which contracted sat mainly in CM and EM if CD4+, and in EMRA if CD8+. Researchers could not confirm that second-wave clones peaking on day 37 targeted SARS-CoV-2.

TCRdb reprocessed the 5' RACE reads via MiXCR and lists one record per CDR3 protein. Among under 450,000 distinct CDR3 sequences listed, under 15% were seen once. About this clonotype: Its specificity is not known.

The CDR3 loop spans 13 amino acids. V lost 0 bases, J lost 4 bases, and 7 bases lay in between. Germline V gene data show CDR1 as SGDLS and CDR2 as YYNGEE. This TCR was sampled from a man between 18 and 35 years old who had mild COVID-19 (a few samples of this study predate the infection). Cell type and time point are not known. Sequencing input: PBMCs or a T cell subset sorted from them (not recorded which). The chain carries TRBV9 and TRBJ2-5; the D gene is possibly TRBD1 (5 bases). CDR3 sequence (DNA): TGTGCCAGCAGCGTAGTCAGGGCAGAGACCCAGTACTTC. Protein sequence: CASSVVRAETQYF.